This is a list of T cell receptor beta chains from one sample in a study of blood T cell repertoires in COVID-19. TCRdb's table, derived via immunoSEQ multiplex PCR, lists solely in-frame clones and lacks some. The table includes approximately 150,000 clones, more than 65% detected once. Sequenced material: peripheral blood. These receptors were obtained from a man between 65 and 85 years old with active or convalescent COVID-19. Each CDR3 is given with its conserved first and last residue. A D gene is named only where the DNA matches it firmly. Clone size is given for some rows only: seen once, a few or many times, or a class if the clone is expanded.

TGTGCCAGCAGCCTCCAGGGACTGGCCCAGCAGTTCTTC	CASSLQGLAQQFF	TRBJ2-1	-	13	TRBV3-1/TRBV3-2	once
TGCGCCAGCAGCTCGGACGGTAGGGGGGACAGGGGAAAGTCGGCTGCAGCTTCCAAAAACATTCAGTACTTC	CASSSDGRGDRGKSAAASKNIQYF	TRBJ2-4	TRBD1	24	TRBV5-1	-
TGTGCCAGCAGGGTACAGGGATCTACGAACACTGAAGCTTTCTTT	CASRVQGSTNTEAFF	TRBJ1-1	-	15	TRBV6-6	-
TGTGCCTGGAGTGTAATCGGGAGACGGGGCGGGGAGCTGTTTTTT	CAWSVIGRRGGELFF	TRBJ2-2	-	15	TRBV30	-
TGTGCCAGCAGCTTAGCAGGGAACTCTGGAAACACCATATATTTT	CASSLAGNSGNTIYF	TRBJ1-3	-	15	TRBV11-2	-
TGTGCCAGCAGCCTTGGGAGGGGGGGAGTAGCTTTCTTT	CASSLGRGGVAFF	TRBJ1-1	-	13	TRBV12-3/TRBV12-4	-
TGTGCCAGCAGCTCCAAGAGACAGGGGAGGGGCGGAAACACCATATATTTT	CASSSKRQGRGGNTIYF	TRBJ1-3	TRBD1	17	TRBV9	-
TGTGCCAGCAGCTTACGGCTAGCGGGAAGAAAGTACGAGCAGTACTTC	CASSLRLAGRKYEQYF	TRBJ2-7	TRBD2	16	TRBV7-9	-
TGTGCCAGTAGTATGGGACTAGCGGGGGGAACCTACAATGAGCAGTTCTTC	CASSMGLAGGTYNEQFF	TRBJ2-1	TRBD2	17	TRBV19	-
TGTGCCAGCAGTTCCCGACAGGGGTCTGGCTACACCTTC	CASSSRQGSGYTF	TRBJ1-2	TRBD1	13	TRBV6-2/TRBV6-3	-
TGTGCCAGCAGTTTCGACGGCAGGGGGTTGAACACCGGGGAGCTGTTTTTT	CASSFDGRGLNTGELFF	TRBJ2-2	TRBD1	17	TRBV27	-
TGTGCCAGCAGGGGGACAGGACTGAACACTGAAGCTTTCTTT	CASRGTGLNTEAFF	TRBJ1-1	TRBD1	14	TRBV6-5	-
TGTGCCACCAGTTCCCGGAATGAGCAGTTCTTC	CATSSRNEQFF	TRBJ2-1	-	11	TRBV24-1	-
TGTGCTAGTGGTTTGGGCTTAAAGCGGGAGGAGCAGTTCTTC	CASGLGLKREEQFF	TRBJ2-1	TRBD2	14	TRBV12-5	few
TGCAGCGTTTCAGGACAGGGGGCTGGAAAACTGTTTTTT	CSVSGQGAGKLFF	TRBJ1-4	TRBD1	13	TRBV29-1	-
TGTGCCAGCAGCTTAGCCCGGGGTGGCTACACCTTC	CASSLARGGYTF	TRBJ1-2	-	12	TRBV5-4	few
TGTGCCAGTGAACACAGGGGGCGGGAAACTGAAGCTTTCTTT	CASEHRGRETEAFF	TRBJ1-1	TRBD1	14	TRBV19	-
TGTGCCAGCAGCACAGGACCCGCATACGAGCAGTACTTC	CASSTGPAYEQYF	TRBJ2-7	-	13	TRBV5-4	-
TGTGCCAGCAGTTTAAGCGGACAGGGGGCTAATGAAAAACTGTTTTTT	CASSLSGQGANEKLFF	TRBJ1-4	TRBD1	16	TRBV28	-
TGTGCCAGCAGCTCCGGGGGGTTTGATGAGCAGTTCTTC	CASSSGGFDEQFF	TRBJ2-1	TRBD2	13	TRBV9	-
TGCGCCAGCAGCTTGGGTCCAGGGACCTACGAGCAGTACTTC	CASSLGPGTYEQYF	TRBJ2-7	-	14	TRBV5-1	-
TGTGCCAGCAGCTTAGGGACGGGGGGGGAGCAGTACTTC	CASSLGTGGEQYF	TRBJ2-7	TRBD2	13	TRBV7-2	-
TGTGCCAGCAGCTTAGCGGCAGGGGAATATTCACCCCTCCACTTT	CASSLAAGEYSPLHF	TRBJ1-6	-	15	TRBV7-2	-
TGTGCCAGCTTCCAGGGGATACGGTCCTACAATGAGCAGTTCTTC	CASFQGIRSYNEQFF	TRBJ2-1	-	15	TRBV7-8	-
TGTGCCAGCATCCAGTCTAGATTGAACACTGAAGCTTTCTTT	CASIQSRLNTEAFF	TRBJ1-1	-	14	TRBV7-2	-
TGTGCCAGCAGCCAAGACAGGGGGAGTTACAATGAGCAGTTCTTC	CASSQDRGSYNEQFF	TRBJ2-1	TRBD1	15	TRBV7-9	-
TGTGCCAGCAGCTTTACAGGGAATAACTACGAGCAGTACTTC	CASSFTGNNYEQYF	TRBJ2-7	-	14	TRBV11-2	-
TGTGCCAGCACCGGACAGGGTGCCCCCTACGAGCAGTACTTC	CASTGQGAPYEQYF	TRBJ2-7	TRBD1	14	TRBV28	-
TGTGCCAGCAGTTTAAGGCTAGCGGGAGAATGGTGGGAAACAGATACGCAGTATTTT	CASSLRLAGEWWETDTQYF	TRBJ2-3	TRBD2	19	TRBV27	-
TGTGCCAGCTCACCAACTGTTGGGGGCGCAACCAAAAACATTCAGTACTTC	CASSPTVGGATKNIQYF	TRBJ2-4	-	17	TRBV18	-
TGTGCCAGCAGTTCGCCCCGCCCGGGCGGGGAGACCCAGTACTTC	CASSSPRPGGETQYF	TRBJ2-5	-	15	TRBV6-5	-
TGTGCCAGCAGCCGAGACAGGGGGAATTCACCCCTCCACTTT	CASSRDRGNSPLHF	TRBJ1-6	TRBD1	14	TRBV7-8	-
TGTGCCAGCAGCTTACCGGGCTCAAAGGAGGGACTGTTTTTT	CASSLPGSKEGLFF	TRBJ1-4	-	14	TRBV7-8	-
TGTGCCAGCAGCTCCCGGCGGGACTACTATGGCTACACCTTC	CASSSRRDYYGYTF	TRBJ1-2	-	14	TRBV7-9	-
TGTGCCAGTAGTGGGACATCCGGGGAGACCCAGTACTTC	CASSGTSGETQYF	TRBJ2-5	-	13	TRBV19	-
TGTGCCACCTATGAAGGGGGTGGCTATGGCTACACCTTC	CATYEGGGYGYTF	TRBJ1-2	-	13	TRBV28	-
TGTGCCAGTTGGACAGGATACACCGGGGAGCTGTTTTTT	CASWTGYTGELFF	TRBJ2-2	TRBD1	13	TRBV19	-
TGTGCCAGCAGCTTAGTCACACAGACGGTGCTCACAGATACGCAGTATTTT	CASSLVTQTVLTDTQYF	TRBJ2-3	-	17	TRBV7-8	-
TGTGCCAGCAGTGAAAGCGGACAGGGCGAAAAACTGTTTTTT	CASSESGQGEKLFF	TRBJ1-4	TRBD1	14	TRBV2	few
TGTGCCAGCAGCTTCATCTCGGGACAGAGCTATGGCTACACCTTC	CASSFISGQSYGYTF	TRBJ1-2	TRBD1	15	TRBV5-8	-
TGTGCTAGTGGTCCTCCGACAGGTCCCTACGAGCAGTACTTC	CASGPPTGPYEQYF	TRBJ2-7	-	14	TRBV12-5	-
TGTGCCAGCAGGCAGGGACTAGCGGGAGCTTCCTACGAGCAGTACTTC	CASRQGLAGASYEQYF	TRBJ2-7	TRBD2	16	TRBV5-5	-
TGTGCCACCAGTGACAACTCCCGCGGGGGCAATCAGCCCCAGCATTTT	CATSDNSRGGNQPQHF	TRBJ1-5	-	16	TRBV24-1	-
TGTGCCAGCTCACCCCGGACAGGGGGTAGGACCGGGGAGCTGTTTTTT	CASSPRTGGRTGELFF	TRBJ2-2	TRBD1	16	TRBV18	-
TGTGCCAGCAGTGAAGCCGGAGTTCGGAACACTGAAGCTTTCTTT	CASSEAGVRNTEAFF	TRBJ1-1	-	15	TRBV6-1	-
TGTGCCAGCAGTTCCCTAAATAGCAATCAGCCCCAGCATTTT	CASSSLNSNQPQHF	TRBJ1-5	-	14	TRBV27	few
TGTGCCAGCAGTTACTCCGGACAGGTTTGGGCCTACGAGCAGTACTTC	CASSYSGQVWAYEQYF	TRBJ2-7	TRBD1	16	TRBV6-2/TRBV6-3	-